The T cell receptor (beta chain) under discussion was sequenced for a study of T cell responses to AZD1222 COVID-19 vaccine. Study context: Investigators merged groups given second doses at roughly 4 or roughly 12 weeks. Study-level findings and limits: Spike-specific TCR breadth and depth both grew after two AZD1222 doses.

This table comes from immunoSEQ multiplex PCR, and its TCRdb copy is limited to in-frame clones, with some not included. There are 60,000 or so clones in the sample; roughly 82% occur only once, and 20% lies in the top ten. As for this clone: What it recognizes is unknown.

The sample was peripheral blood, taken on day 0 of AZD1222 vaccination. This receptor was taken from an adult in good health.

CDR3 sequence (DNA): TGTGCCAGCAGCTTGCACGCTAACTATGGCTACACCTTC. This encodes CASSLHANYGYTF. The genes are TRBV5-8 and TRBJ1-2; D unclear. Trimming stripped 1 base from V and 0 bases from J, with 4 bases between. The CDR3 is 13 amino acids. Germline V gene data show CDR1 as SGHTS and CDR2 as YDEGEE.